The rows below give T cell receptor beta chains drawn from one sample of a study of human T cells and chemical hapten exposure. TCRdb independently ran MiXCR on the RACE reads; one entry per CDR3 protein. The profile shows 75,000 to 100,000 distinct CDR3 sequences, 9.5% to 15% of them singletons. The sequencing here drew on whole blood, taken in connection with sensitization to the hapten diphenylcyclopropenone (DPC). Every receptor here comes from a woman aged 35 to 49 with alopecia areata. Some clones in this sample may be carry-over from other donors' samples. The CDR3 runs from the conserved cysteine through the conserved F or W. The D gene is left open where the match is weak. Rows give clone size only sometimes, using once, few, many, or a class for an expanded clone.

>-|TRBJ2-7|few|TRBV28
CASSSPAAGRSSYEQYF
TGTGCCAGCAGTTCCCCGGCGGCAGGGCGCAGCTCCTACGAGCAGTACTTC
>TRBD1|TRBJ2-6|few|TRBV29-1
CSVGPGGTGSSGANVLTF
TGCAGCGTTGGCCCGGGCGGGACAGGGAGCTCTGGGGCCAACGTCCTGACTTTC
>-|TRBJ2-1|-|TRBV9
CASSPRSGQYNEQFF
TGTGCCAGCAGCCCCCGTAGCGGACAATACAATGAGCAGTTCTTC
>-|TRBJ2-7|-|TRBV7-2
CASSPLFAGSSYEQYF
TGTGCCAGCAGCCCTTTGTTTGCGGGAAGCTCCTACGAGCAGTACTTC
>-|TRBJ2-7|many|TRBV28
CASSYAGRDEQYF
TGTGCCAGCAGTTATGCAGGGCGCGACGAGCAGTACTTC
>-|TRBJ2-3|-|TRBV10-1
CASSEYSDTQYF
TGCGCCAGCAGTGAATATTCAGATACGCAGTATTTT
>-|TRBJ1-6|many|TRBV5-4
CASSLGTAYNSPLHF
TGTGCCAGCAGCTTGGGGACAGCCTATAATTCACCCCTCCACTTT
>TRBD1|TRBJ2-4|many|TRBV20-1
CSAHPGGPKNIQYF
TGCAGTGCTCATCCAGGGGGCCCCAAAAACATTCAGTACTTC
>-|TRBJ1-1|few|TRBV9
CASRGTNTEAFF
TGTGCCAGCAGAGGGACGAACACTGAAGCTTTCTTT
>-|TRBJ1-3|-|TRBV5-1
CASRREISGNTIYF
TGCGCCAGCCGACGGGAGATCTCTGGAAACACCATATATTTT
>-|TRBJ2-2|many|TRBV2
CASRRSGANTGELFF
TGTGCCAGCAGGCGTTCAGGGGCAAACACCGGGGAGCTGTTTTTT
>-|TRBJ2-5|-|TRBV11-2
CASSSAGTKETQYF
TGTGCCAGCAGCTCTGCCGGGACCAAAGAGACCCAGTACTTC
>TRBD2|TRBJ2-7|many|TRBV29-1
CSVGTSPYEQYF
TGCAGCGTTGGGACTAGTCCCTACGAGCAGTACTTC
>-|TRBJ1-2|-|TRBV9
CASSVSDRNYGYTF
TGTGCCAGCAGCGTATCCGACAGGAACTATGGCTACACCTTC
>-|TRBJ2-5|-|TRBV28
CASRPPGRLGKYF
TGTGCCAGCAGGCCCCCGGGACGCCTGGGGAAGTACTTC
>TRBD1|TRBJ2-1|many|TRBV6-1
CASSPRQQGAYNEQFF
TGTGCCAGCAGTCCCCGGCAGCAGGGGGCCTACAATGAGCAGTTCTTC
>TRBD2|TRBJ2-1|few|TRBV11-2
CASSPFPGTSGTVLNEQFF
TGTGCCAGCAGCCCCTTTCCCGGGACTAGCGGGACTGTGTTAAATGAGCAGTTCTTC
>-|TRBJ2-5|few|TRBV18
CASSPWGQETQYF
TGTGCCAGCTCACCATGGGGCCAAGAGACCCAGTACTTC
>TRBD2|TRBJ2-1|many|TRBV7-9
CASSLTPAGGNNEQFF
TGTGCCAGCAGCTTAACCCCAGCGGGAGGTAACAATGAGCAGTTCTTC
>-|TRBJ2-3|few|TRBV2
CASSPVDTQYF
TGTGCCAGCAGCCCTGTCGATACGCAGTATTTT
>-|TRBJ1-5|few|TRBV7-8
CASSLGRAGQPQHF
TGTGCCAGCAGCTTAGGAAGGGCAGGCCAGCCCCAGCATTTT
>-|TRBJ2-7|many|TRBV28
CASSLDGPNYSYEQYF
TGTGCCAGCAGTTTGGACGGCCCCAATTATTCCTACGAGCAGTACTTC
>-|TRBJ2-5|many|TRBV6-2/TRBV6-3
CASSYIRETQYF
TGTGCCAGCAGTTACATCCGGGAGACCCAGTACTTC
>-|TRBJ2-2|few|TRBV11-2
CASSLEGQLFF
TGTGCCAGCAGCTTGGAGGGCCAGCTGTTTTTT
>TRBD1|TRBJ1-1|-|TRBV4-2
CASSQAMGQVAEAFF
TGTGCCAGCAGCCAGGCTATGGGACAGGTGGCTGAAGCTTTCTTT
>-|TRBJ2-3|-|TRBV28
CASSFGTENTDTQYF
TGTGCCAGCAGTTTTGGGACGGAGAACACAGATACGCAGTATTTT
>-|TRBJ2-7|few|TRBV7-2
CASSLQSSSNEQYF
TGTGCCAGCAGCTTACAATCAAGCTCCAACGAGCAGTACTTC
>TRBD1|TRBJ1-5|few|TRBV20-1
CSALTGGGNQPQHF
TGCAGTGCTCTTACAGGGGGAGGCAATCAGCCCCAGCATTTT
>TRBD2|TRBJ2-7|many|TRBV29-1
CSVEPSSGSANEQYF
TGCAGCGTTGAGCCTTCGAGCGGGAGTGCCAACGAGCAGTACTTC
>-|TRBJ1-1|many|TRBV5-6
CASSLELNTEAFF
TGTGCCAGCAGCCTTGAGCTGAACACTGAAGCTTTCTTT
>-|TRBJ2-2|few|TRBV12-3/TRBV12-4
CASTLFRETLNTGELFF
TGTGCCAGCACCCTCTTCCGTGAGACACTGAACACCGGGGAGCTGTTTTTT
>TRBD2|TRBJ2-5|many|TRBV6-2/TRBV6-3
CASSSGLAGQETQYF
TGTGCCAGCAGCTCTGGACTAGCGGGGCAAGAGACCCAGTACTTC
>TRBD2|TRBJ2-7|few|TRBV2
CASRASGGIPPKSYEQYF
TGTGCCAGCAGGGCTTCGGGGGGGATACCCCCCAAATCCTACGAGCAGTACTTC
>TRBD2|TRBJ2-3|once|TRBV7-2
CASSLGGRSPDTQYF
TGTGCCAGCAGCTTAGGCGGGAGAAGCCCAGATACGCAGTATTTT
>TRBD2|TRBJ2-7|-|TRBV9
CASSVGTSGSWSEQYF
TGTGCCAGCAGCGTAGGGACTAGCGGGAGCTGGTCCGAGCAGTACTTC
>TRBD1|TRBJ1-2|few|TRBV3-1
CASSSRDREGYTF
TGTGCCAGCAGCTCCCGGGACAGGGAAGGCTACACCTTC
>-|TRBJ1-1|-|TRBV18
CASSPTPSNTEAFF
TGTGCCAGCTCGCCAACCCCATCGAACACTGAAGCTTTCTTT
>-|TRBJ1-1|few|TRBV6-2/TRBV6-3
CASSSGQAGRTEAFF
-
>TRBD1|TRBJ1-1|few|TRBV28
CASSSSGTGISEAFF
TGTGCCAGCAGTTCCTCCGGGACAGGCATATCTGAAGCTTTCTTT
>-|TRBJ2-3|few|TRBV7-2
CASSMLLQPRDTQYF
TGTGCCAGCAGCATGTTACTTCAGCCGAGGGATACGCAGTATTTT
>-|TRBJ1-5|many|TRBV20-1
CSAFKGVSGNQPQHF
TGCAGTGCTTTTAAGGGAGTTTCGGGCAATCAGCCCCAGCATTTT
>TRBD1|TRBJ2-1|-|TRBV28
CASSSPGTGGGEQFF
TGTGCCAGCAGTTCGCCCGGGACAGGGGGAGGAGAGCAGTTCTTC
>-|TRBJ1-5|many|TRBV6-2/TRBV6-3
CASSWKGPANQPQHF
TGTGCCAGCAGTTGGAAGGGGCCGGCCAATCAGCCCCAGCATTTT
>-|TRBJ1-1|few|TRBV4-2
CASSQDQGTEAFF
TGTGCCAGCAGCCAAGATCAGGGCACTGAAGCTTTCTTT
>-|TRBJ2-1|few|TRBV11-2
CASSLEGVGYNEQFF
TGTGCCAGCAGCTTAGAAGGGGTTGGCTACAATGAGCAGTTCTTC
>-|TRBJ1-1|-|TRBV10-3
CAISAGLTEAFF
TGTGCCATCAGCGCAGGGCTTACTGAAGCTTTCTTT
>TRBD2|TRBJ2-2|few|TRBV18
CASSSQPLRTSGSTGELFF
TGTGCCAGCTCATCCCAACCACTCAGGACTAGCGGGAGCACCGGGGAGCTGTTTTTT
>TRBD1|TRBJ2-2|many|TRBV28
CASSTIRGQGAWTGELFF
TGTGCCAGCAGTACTATACGCGGACAGGGGGCATGGACCGGGGAGCTGTTTTTT
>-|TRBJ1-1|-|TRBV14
CASSQGGWQGSLIDTEAFF
TGTGCCAGCAGCCAAGGTGGCTGGCAGGGGTCATTAATAGACACTGAAGCTTTCTTT